This T cell receptor (beta chain) was obtained from a study of cytomegalovirus exposure and HLA in healthy donors. Overall study results and limits: Later examination showed HLA-associated TCR beta chains had greater clonal expansion than equally common others.

Comments on this clone: Its antigen is unidentified.

Use of 60 Vbeta and 13 Jbeta primers characterized the PCR. Assay used: immunoSEQ multiplex PCR; TCRdb lists only in-frame clones, some missing. The repertoire table contains around 75,000 clones. Germline CDR1 is LNHDA and CDR2 is SQIVND (reference sequence). CDR3 length: 17 amino acids. V shed 5 bases and J 6 bases; nucleotides not matched to a gene: 16. The clonotype was recovered from a woman aged 55-69 years in good health and CMV-seronegative. The chain recombines TRBV19 with TRBJ1-5; 7 bases agree with TRBD1. The sequenced sample consisted of PBMCs. The CDR3 DNA follows: TGTGCCAGTAGTCATTCCGACGGGACAGCCGACGGTCAGCCCCAGCATTTT. Translating gives CASSHSDGTADGQPQHF.